This T cell receptor (beta chain) is drawn from a study of CD8+ T cells in alopecia areata. The sample holds a few counts of this clone. Its target is unknown. Once RNA had been extracted, it was reverse transcribed into cDNA to act as the sequencing template. Here immunoSEQ multiplex PCR was the method, and the copy in TCRdb shows in-frame clones only, minus some. There are 150,000 to 200,000 clones in the sample; roughly 60% occur only once, and 12% to 15% lies in the top ten. Treatment here: oral pan-JAK inhibitor, 5-10 mg twice daily. Study-level findings and limits: How baseline CD8+ expansion relates to response remains uncertain (there was one nonresponder). Clonality was higher in lesional than normal scalp, especially in alopecia totalis/universalis. Among patients, TCR sharing was less clear than in mice, a difference possibly due in part to HLA diversity in the patient population.

There are 13 residues in the CDR3. Trimming took 1 base from V and 13 from J, leaving 15 bases between them. In germline, CDR1 is SEHNR, CDR2 FQNEAQ (reference sequence). Sequencing used CD4+ T cells sorted from blood, obtained at week 24, from a patient treated with tofacitinib. The chain carries TRBV7-9 and TRBJ2-3; D is possibly TRBD2 (5 bases). This receptor was identified in a human donor with alopecia areata. CDR3 coding DNA: TGTGCCAGCAGCTTAGATCATAGGGTGGGAGAGTATTTT. It encodes CASSLDHRVGEYF.